A single T cell receptor beta chain is shown here with its context. The data were taken from a study of blood T cell repertoires in COVID-19. The V gene's germline CDR1 is WNHNN and CDR2 SYGVQD (reference sequence). Trimming shortened V by 6 bases and J by 1 base, and 22 bases separated the two germline ends. CDR3 length: 18 residues. Libraries were prepared by immunoSEQ multiplex PCR; TCRdb keeps only in-frame clonotypes and omits some of them. The table lists 130,000 to 150,000 clones, around 83% of them singletons. Sequenced material: peripheral blood. The sequence came from a man aged 60 to 75 with active or convalescent COVID-19. This rearrangement joins TRBV10-1 to TRBJ2-1; D is unclear. In DNA form, the CDR3 reads TGCGCCAGCAGCAATGACGGAGCACAAGCCACATCCTACAATGAGCAGTTCTTC. Protein: CASSNDGAQATSYNEQFF.